This T cell receptor (beta chain) is from a study of response to subunit inactivated influenza vaccine (dated by TCRdb to 2016 to 2019). Background on the whole study: Deep quantitative T cell receptor repertoire profiling was used in the study to track responses to a trivalent subunit inactivated influenza vaccine.

What the research found in general, with its limitations: The authors suggested that each seasonal influenza vaccination may recruit only a limited number of new T cells.

The library was produced with RT-PCR. The instrument given in TCRdb is Illumina HiSeq 2500. TCRdb ran its own pipeline on the public reads, namely fastp trimming at Q25 and MiXCR clone calling, and kept in-frame beta chains. Rows with a matching CDR3 protein are joined into one entry that keeps the most common DNA and genes. This sample lists approximately 700,000 distinct CDR3 sequences; about 15% were detected once. In total, the top ten clones hold 6% to 8% of the sample. The sample holds a few counts of this clonotype. Its target antigen remains unknown. Nothing much larger sits one base from this clone, and base qualities are not available. Trimming at the junction amounts to 4 bases on V and 5 bases on J, and the germline ends lie 14 bases apart. The CDR3, cysteine through phenylalanine, is 13 amino acids long. CDR3 DNA only is kept here, 39 bases in frame from base 1. CDR1 is given as SQVTM and CDR2 as ANQGSEA, both from the germline V gene.

Sample: PBMCs from blood, taken around two weeks before vaccination. The origin of this receptor is a man in his fifties who received an inactivated influenza vaccine. Donor details come from another sample of the same person, matched by shared clones. The sequence is built from TRBV29-1 and TRBJ1-2; the D gene is perhaps TRBD1, from 6 matching bases. The DNA reads TGCAGCGTTGTTGGGAGGACAGCGTATGGCTACACCTTC. Its protein reads: CSVVGRTAYGYTF.